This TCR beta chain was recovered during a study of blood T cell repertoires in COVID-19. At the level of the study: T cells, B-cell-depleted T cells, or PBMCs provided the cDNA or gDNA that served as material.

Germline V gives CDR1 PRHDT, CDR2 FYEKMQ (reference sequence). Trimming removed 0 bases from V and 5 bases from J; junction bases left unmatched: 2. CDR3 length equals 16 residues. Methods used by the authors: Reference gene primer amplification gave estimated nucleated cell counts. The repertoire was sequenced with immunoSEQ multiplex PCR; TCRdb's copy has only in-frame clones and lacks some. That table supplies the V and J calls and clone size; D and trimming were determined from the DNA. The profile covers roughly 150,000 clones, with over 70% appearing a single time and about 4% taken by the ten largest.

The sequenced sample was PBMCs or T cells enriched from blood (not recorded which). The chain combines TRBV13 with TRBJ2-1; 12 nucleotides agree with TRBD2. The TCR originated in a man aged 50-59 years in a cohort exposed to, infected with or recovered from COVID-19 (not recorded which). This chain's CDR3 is CASSLGWTSGDNEQFF. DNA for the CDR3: TGTGCCAGCAGCTTAGGATGGACTAGCGGGGACAATGAGCAGTTCTTC.